This TCR beta chain was observed in a study of blood T cell repertoires in COVID-19 (dated by TCRdb to 2018 to 2020). Study-wide context: Samples covering the acute and convalescent phases of COVID-19 were provided by collaborators in the United States, Italy and Spain. The prospective study material was composed of cDNA or gDNA derived from T cells, B-cell-depleted T cells, or PBMCs. Subjects who had been exposed to COVID-19, were actively infected with it, or had recovered from it provided the deeply sampled blood TCRbeta repertoires that made up the dataset. The repertoires were made available in a free public database intended to serve as a resource for research on the immune response to SARS-CoV-2. The samples were drawn from the first 160 participants of the ongoing ImmuneRACE study and from about 1,200 subjects provided by 6 global collaborators. A de-identified subject ID, COVID-19 status, age in years and sex were almost always included in the sample metadata. Where HLA class I and class II types were available, the types were taken from metadata supplied by the sample provider, not from assay-based typing.

The research as a whole found: Clinical and demographic metadata were provided uncurated, with the amount varying by source and participant.

About this clone itself: Its antigen remains unidentified. Per-base quality was not reported, and no clone a single base away is much larger than it.

The CDR3 starts with the cysteine, ends with the phenylalanine, and has 12 residues. Only the CDR3 part of the read is kept: 36 bases, read in frame from the first base. In the germline V gene, CDR1 corresponds to MDHEN and CDR2 to SYDVKM. Trimming costs V 10 bases and J 4 bases, and their ends lie 13 bases apart. The immunoSEQ Assay, a bias-controlled multiplex PCR, was used to amplify TCRbeta CDR3 regions from genomic DNA. Regarding the original processing steps: The number of nucleated cells in each sample was estimated by amplification of reference gene primers within the assay. Sequence reads were collapsed and filtered to measure the absolute abundance of every unique TCRbeta CDR3 rearrangement. For each sample, productive Simpson clonality was calculated as the square root of Simpson's diversity index over productive rearrangements. Not all clones reach the TCRdb copy of this immuneACCESS table, which keeps in-frame sequences only. Checked studies attribute under half of the gap to unresolved V genes and leave the rest unexplained. V, J and clone size are those of that table, while D and trimming were read from the DNA. This sample gives a few hundred thousand clones in total; 70% to 90% of them show up just once. The ten top clones hold 10% to 15% of the sample.

At one collaborating source in Seattle, patients were enrolled during active infection and were followed longitudinally through the course of disease. The collaborating institutions used their own protocols to collect whole blood in K2EDTA tubes. For TCRbeta analysis, collaborator samples were shipped as frozen whole blood, as isolated PBMCs, or as DNA extracted from either sample type. Here the chain combines TRBV28 and TRBJ1-2; tentative D gene TRBD1, with 6 bases matching. This receptor was identified in a woman between 45 and 65 years old with COVID-19, enrolled during active disease. Material: peripheral blood. The encoded CDR3 is CATKTGPYGYTF. The DNA sequence follows: TGTGCCACCAAGACAGGCCCCTATGGCTACACCTTC.